This T cell receptor beta chain came from a study of tumor-infiltrating lymphocytes in primary liver carcinoma. Comment on this clonotype: Germline and junction disagree at one end, which may indicate a read error.

A constant-region primer served to make TCR beta cDNA from approximately 490 ng total RNA. A slightly modified ARM-PCR protocol with three nested multiplex PCR rounds produced these TCR beta libraries. Both of the initial two PCR rounds ran for 10 cycles and employed TRBV1-TRBV30 forward primers alongside a C-beta reverse primer. TCRdb redid the calling of the multiplex PCR reads with MiXCR, one entry per CDR3 protein. The data show 100,000 to 120,000 distinct CDR3 sequences, 80% to 85% seen once. Co-extraction yielded RNA and DNA from around 18-30 mg of unsorted bulk tissue. Primary liver carcinoma, confirmed by histopathology, was surgically resected. The sampling covered five separate regions of each tumor. The CDR3 length is 15 residues. Germline lookup yields CDR1 MGHRA and CDR2 YSYEKL.

The sequenced sample consisted of liver tumor tissue from sampling region 3. Subset: tumor region T3, left-lateral pole. The rearrangement uses TRBV4-1 and TRBJ1-5; a weak D match, TRBD1 (5 bases). The sequence was obtained from a man aged 40-49 years with primary liver carcinoma and hepatitis B virus infection. This CDR3 is CASSPIEGNNQPQDF. CDR3 sequence (DNA): TGCGCTAGCAGTCCCATAGAGGGGAACAATCAGCCCCAGGATTTT.